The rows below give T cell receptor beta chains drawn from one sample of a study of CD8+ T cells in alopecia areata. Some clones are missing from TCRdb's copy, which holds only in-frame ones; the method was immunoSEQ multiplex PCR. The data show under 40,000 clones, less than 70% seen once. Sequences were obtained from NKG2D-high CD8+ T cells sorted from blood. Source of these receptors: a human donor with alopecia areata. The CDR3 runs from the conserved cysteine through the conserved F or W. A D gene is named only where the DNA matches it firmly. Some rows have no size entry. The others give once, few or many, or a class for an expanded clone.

cdr3_aa: CASSWDRDNSPLHF; cdr3_nt: TGTGCCAGCAGTTGGGACAGGGATAATTCACCCCTCCACTTT; d_call: TRBD1; j_call: TRBJ1-6; clone_size: few; v_call: TRBV28
cdr3_aa: CASSLRGIEQFF; cdr3_nt: TGTGCCAGCAGCTTACGAGGGATTGAGCAGTTCTTC; d_call: NA; j_call: TRBJ2-1; clone_size: once; v_call: TRBV7-8
cdr3_aa: CASSFGTAEAFF; cdr3_nt: TGTGCCAGCAGCTTCGGGACAGCCGAAGCTTTCTTT; d_call: TRBD1; j_call: TRBJ1-1; clone_size: NA; v_call: TRBV11-2
cdr3_aa: CASSLGQVMAPVQYF; cdr3_nt: TGTGCCAGCAGCTTGGGGCAGGTTATGGCCCCTGTTCAGTACTTC; d_call: NA; j_call: TRBJ2-4; clone_size: few; v_call: TRBV5-8
cdr3_aa: CASSFPQGYEQYF; cdr3_nt: TGTGCCAGCAGTTTCCCACAGGGCTACGAGCAGTACTTC; d_call: NA; j_call: TRBJ2-7; clone_size: few; v_call: TRBV28
cdr3_aa: CASSHLIAGGSNNEQFF; cdr3_nt: TGCGCCAGCAGCCATTTAATAGCGGGAGGATCCAACAATGAGCAGTTCTTC; d_call: TRBD2; j_call: TRBJ2-1; clone_size: NA; v_call: TRBV4-1
cdr3_aa: CASSSSLGYEQYF; cdr3_nt: TGTGCCAGCAGTTCGTCCCTAGGGTACGAGCAGTACTTC; d_call: NA; j_call: TRBJ2-7; clone_size: NA; v_call: TRBV6-4
cdr3_aa: CASSQGTRGKFF; cdr3_nt: TGCGCCAGCAGCCAAGGGACTAGGGGGAAGTTCTTC; d_call: NA; j_call: TRBJ2-1; clone_size: few; v_call: TRBV4-1
cdr3_aa: CASSKGVTSGLGAYEQYF; cdr3_nt: TGTGCCAGCAGCAAAGGGGTGACTAGCGGGTTGGGAGCCTACGAGCAGTACTTC; d_call: NA; j_call: TRBJ2-7; clone_size: NA; v_call: TRBV21-1
cdr3_aa: CASSQAPGAYNEQFF; cdr3_nt: TGCGCCAGCAGCCAAGCCCCGGGCGCCTACAATGAGCAGTTCTTC; d_call: NA; j_call: TRBJ2-1; clone_size: NA; v_call: TRBV4-1
cdr3_aa: CSVEDRQHSGANVLTF; cdr3_nt: TGCAGCGTTGAAGATCGGCAGCACTCTGGGGCCAACGTCCTGACTTTC; d_call: NA; j_call: TRBJ2-6; clone_size: NA; v_call: TRBV29-1
cdr3_aa: CASSQGIDEQFF; cdr3_nt: TGTGCCAGCAGTCAGGGCATCGATGAGCAGTTCTTC; d_call: NA; j_call: TRBJ2-1; clone_size: NA; v_call: TRBV7-9
cdr3_aa: CASSPWTGEETQYF; cdr3_nt: TGTGCCAGCAGCCCTTGGACTGGAGAAGAGACCCAGTACTTC; d_call: NA; j_call: TRBJ2-5; clone_size: NA; v_call: TRBV7-8
cdr3_aa: CASSSPGDFYEQYF; cdr3_nt: TGTGCCAGCAGCTCCCCGGGGGACTTTTACGAGCAGTACTTC; d_call: NA; j_call: TRBJ2-7; clone_size: NA; v_call: TRBV7-9
cdr3_aa: CSVDRGGYGYTF; cdr3_nt: TGCAGCGTTGACCGGGGGGGCTATGGCTACACCTTC; d_call: NA; j_call: TRBJ1-2; clone_size: NA; v_call: TRBV29-1
cdr3_aa: CASSLGTYNEQFF; cdr3_nt: TGTGCCAGCAGCTTGGGAACTTACAATGAGCAGTTCTTC; d_call: NA; j_call: TRBJ2-1; clone_size: NA; v_call: TRBV7-6
cdr3_aa: CASSQDSNTLNEQFF; cdr3_nt: TGTGCCAGCAGCCAAGATAGTAACACCCTCAATGAGCAGTTCTTC; d_call: NA; j_call: TRBJ2-1; clone_size: NA; v_call: TRBV4-2
cdr3_aa: CAIGSAAEQYF; cdr3_nt: TGTGCCATCGGGAGTGCTGCGGAGCAGTACTTC; d_call: NA; j_call: TRBJ2-7; clone_size: NA; v_call: TRBV10-3
cdr3_aa: CASRDDTQYF; cdr3_nt: TGTGCCAGCCGTGATGATACGCAGTATTTT; d_call: NA; j_call: TRBJ2-3; clone_size: NA; v_call: TRBV21-1
cdr3_aa: CASSTELRGNRETQYF; cdr3_nt: TGTGCCAGCAGCACCGAGCTGCGAGGAAACAGAGAGACCCAGTACTTC; d_call: NA; j_call: TRBJ2-5; clone_size: NA; v_call: TRBV7-9
cdr3_aa: CASSLTSNTGELFF; cdr3_nt: TGTGCCAGCAGCCTTACAAGTAACACCGGGGAGCTGTTTTTT; d_call: NA; j_call: TRBJ2-2; clone_size: medium-sized; v_call: TRBV7-8
cdr3_aa: CASSLGAHTEAFF; cdr3_nt: TGTGCCAGCAGCCTTGGGGCCCACACTGAAGCTTTCTTT; d_call: NA; j_call: TRBJ1-1; clone_size: NA; v_call: TRBV7-8
cdr3_aa: CASSLQEGNEQFF; cdr3_nt: TGTGCCAGCAGTTTACAAGAGGGGAATGAGCAGTTCTTC; d_call: NA; j_call: TRBJ2-1; clone_size: NA; v_call: TRBV28
cdr3_aa: CASSVGPSLAGEGSEQFF; cdr3_nt: TGTGCCAGCAGCGTAGGCCCCTCACTAGCGGGGGAAGGCAGTGAGCAGTTCTTC; d_call: TRBD2; j_call: TRBJ2-1; clone_size: NA; v_call: TRBV9
cdr3_aa: CASTQTPGQGNEQFF; cdr3_nt: TGTGCCAGCACTCAAACCCCGGGACAGGGCAATGAGCAGTTCTTC; d_call: TRBD1; j_call: TRBJ2-1; clone_size: NA; v_call: TRBV6-6
cdr3_aa: CASSSRQAYEQYF; cdr3_nt: TGCGCCAGCAGCTCCCGACAAGCCTACGAGCAGTACTTC; d_call: NA; j_call: TRBJ2-7; clone_size: NA; v_call: TRBV4-1
cdr3_aa: CASSFSGSDTDTQYF; cdr3_nt: TGTGCCAGCAGCTTTAGCGGGAGTGACACAGATACGCAGTATTTT; d_call: TRBD2; j_call: TRBJ2-3; clone_size: NA; v_call: TRBV28
cdr3_aa: CASSLGQGADNEQYF; cdr3_nt: TGTGCCAGCAGCTTGGGACAGGGGGCAGATAACGAGCAGTACTTC; d_call: TRBD1; j_call: TRBJ2-7; clone_size: NA; v_call: TRBV5-8
cdr3_aa: CASSLGDSNPYGYTF; cdr3_nt: TGTGCCAGCAGCTTGGGGGACAGCAACCCCTATGGCTACACCTTC; d_call: TRBD1; j_call: TRBJ1-2; clone_size: once; v_call: TRBV11-2
cdr3_aa: CASSIDPRQGAQETQYF; cdr3_nt: TGTGCCAGTAGTATAGACCCTAGACAGGGGGCACAAGAGACCCAGTACTTC; d_call: TRBD1; j_call: TRBJ2-5; clone_size: NA; v_call: TRBV19
cdr3_aa: CAISEGSSNQPQHF; cdr3_nt: TGTGCCATCAGTGAAGGCAGTAGCAATCAGCCCCAGCATTTT; d_call: NA; j_call: TRBJ1-5; clone_size: few; v_call: TRBV10-3
cdr3_aa: CASSLGRQAEAFF; cdr3_nt: TGTGCCAGCAGCTTGGGGAGACAGGCTGAAGCTTTCTTT; d_call: NA; j_call: TRBJ1-1; clone_size: few; v_call: TRBV5-5
cdr3_aa: CASSEPSRRALTPGNQPQHF; cdr3_nt: TGTGCCAGCAGCGAACCCAGTAGGAGGGCCTTAACCCCAGGGAATCAGCCCCAGCATTTT; d_call: NA; j_call: TRBJ1-5; clone_size: NA; v_call: TRBV5-4
cdr3_aa: CATLSGPKTDTQYF; cdr3_nt: TGTGCCACTCTTAGCGGTCCGAAGACAGATACGCAGTATTTT; d_call: NA; j_call: TRBJ2-3; clone_size: NA; v_call: TRBV2
cdr3_aa: CASSPVGGSYNEQFF; cdr3_nt: TGTGCCAGCAGCCCCGTTGGGGGTTCCTACAATGAGCAGTTCTTC; d_call: NA; j_call: TRBJ2-1; clone_size: NA; v_call: TRBV7-6
cdr3_aa: CASSATSGGFSGTDTQYF; cdr3_nt: TGTGCCAGCAGCGCGACTAGCGGGGGTTTTTCCGGCACAGATACGCAGTATTTT; d_call: TRBD2; j_call: TRBJ2-3; clone_size: NA; v_call: TRBV7-9
cdr3_aa: CASSLLGGLKGEQYF; cdr3_nt: TGTGCCAGCAGTTTATTGGGGGGGCTGAAGGGCGAGCAGTACTTC; d_call: NA; j_call: TRBJ2-7; clone_size: NA; v_call: TRBV27
cdr3_aa: CASSLEVGREQFF; cdr3_nt: TGTGCCAGCAGCCTCGAGGTAGGAAGGGAGCAGTTCTTC; d_call: NA; j_call: TRBJ2-1; clone_size: few; v_call: TRBV13
cdr3_aa: CASSLRVSRGATDGYTF; cdr3_nt: TGCGCCAGCAGCTTGCGGGTATCTCGGGGGGCAACGGATGGCTACACCTTC; d_call: NA; j_call: TRBJ1-2; clone_size: NA; v_call: TRBV5-1
cdr3_aa: CASSPFDREGDEQYF; cdr3_nt: TGTGCCAGCAGCCCATTCGACAGGGAAGGGGACGAGCAGTACTTC; d_call: TRBD1; j_call: TRBJ2-7; clone_size: NA; v_call: TRBV7-9
cdr3_aa: CASSEGAREGYTF; cdr3_nt: TGTGCCAGCAGTGAAGGGGCGCGTGAAGGCTACACCTTC; d_call: NA; j_call: TRBJ1-2; clone_size: NA; v_call: TRBV25-1
cdr3_aa: CASRPLAGVHEQYF; cdr3_nt: TGTGCCAGCAGGCCACTAGCGGGAGTCCACGAGCAGTACTTC; d_call: TRBD2; j_call: TRBJ2-7; clone_size: NA; v_call: TRBV28
cdr3_aa: CASSPAKRVTDTEAFF; cdr3_nt: TGTGCCAGCAGCCCAGCTAAGAGGGTTACGGACACTGAAGCTTTCTTT; d_call: NA; j_call: TRBJ1-1; clone_size: NA; v_call: TRBV7-9
cdr3_aa: CAWSVGLNTEAFF; cdr3_nt: TGTGCCTGGAGTGTAGGACTTAACACTGAAGCTTTCTTT; d_call: NA; j_call: TRBJ1-1; clone_size: few; v_call: TRBV30
cdr3_aa: CASSLDRPPSWDEQFF; cdr3_nt: TGTGCCAGCAGCCTAGACCGTCCGCCGTCTTGGGATGAGCAGTTCTTC; d_call: NA; j_call: TRBJ2-1; clone_size: NA; v_call: TRBV4-2
cdr3_aa: CASSLTRDSYLRGEQYF; cdr3_nt: TGTGCCAGCAGCCTAACTCGGGACTCATATCTACGTGGCGAGCAGTACTTC; d_call: NA; j_call: TRBJ2-7; clone_size: few; v_call: TRBV14
cdr3_aa: CASSHRGGGKNIQYF; cdr3_nt: TGTGCCAGCAGCCACAGGGGTGGGGGCAAAAACATTCAGTACTTC; d_call: TRBD1; j_call: TRBJ2-4; clone_size: NA; v_call: TRBV5-6
cdr3_aa: CASSLVGNEQYF; cdr3_nt: TGTGCCAGCAGCTTAGTTGGAAACGAGCAGTACTTC; d_call: NA; j_call: TRBJ2-7; clone_size: few; v_call: TRBV7-9
cdr3_aa: CASSHWTGPISGANVLTF; cdr3_nt: TGTGCCAGCAGCCATTGGACAGGGCCCATCTCTGGGGCCAACGTCCTGACTTTC; d_call: TRBD1; j_call: TRBJ2-6; clone_size: NA; v_call: TRBV14
cdr3_aa: CASSQWTGPGAGELFF; cdr3_nt: TGTGCCAGCAGCCAATGGACAGGACCGGGGGCCGGGGAGCTGTTTTTT; d_call: NA; j_call: TRBJ2-2; clone_size: NA; v_call: TRBV14
cdr3_aa: CASSNFPVLNNEQFF; cdr3_nt: TGTGCCAGCAGCAATTTCCCCGTCCTCAACAATGAGCAGTTCTTC; d_call: NA; j_call: TRBJ2-1; clone_size: NA; v_call: TRBV27
cdr3_aa: CASRYRDGGYNEQFF; cdr3_nt: TGTGCCAGCAGGTACCGGGACGGGGGTTACAATGAGCAGTTCTTC; d_call: NA; j_call: TRBJ2-1; clone_size: NA; v_call: TRBV2
cdr3_aa: CASTRDRSTGELFF; cdr3_nt: TGCGCCAGCACACGAGACAGGTCTACCGGGGAGCTGTTTTTT; d_call: NA; j_call: TRBJ2-2; clone_size: few; v_call: TRBV4-3
cdr3_aa: CASSQGSYNEQFF; cdr3_nt: TGTGCCAGCAGCCAGGGCAGCTACAATGAGCAGTTCTTC; d_call: NA; j_call: TRBJ2-1; clone_size: NA; v_call: TRBV4-2
cdr3_aa: CATLGLGTQYF; cdr3_nt: TGTGCCACCTTGGGGCTAGGGACGCAGTATTTT; d_call: NA; j_call: TRBJ2-3; clone_size: NA; v_call: TRBV7-9
cdr3_aa: CASSQFPKASSTDTQYF; cdr3_nt: TGTGCCAGCAGTCAATTCCCTAAAGCATCTAGCACAGATACGCAGTATTTT; d_call: NA; j_call: TRBJ2-3; clone_size: NA; v_call: TRBV27
cdr3_aa: CASRRPGQGVLGYTF; cdr3_nt: TGTGCCAGTAGACGACCCGGACAGGGGGTCTTGGGCTACACCTTC; d_call: TRBD1; j_call: TRBJ1-2; clone_size: few; v_call: TRBV19
cdr3_aa: CAITRKGTGARDTGELFF; cdr3_nt: TGTGCCATCACCCGGAAGGGGACAGGGGCTCGGGACACCGGGGAGCTGTTTTTT; d_call: TRBD1; j_call: TRBJ2-2; clone_size: NA; v_call: TRBV10-3